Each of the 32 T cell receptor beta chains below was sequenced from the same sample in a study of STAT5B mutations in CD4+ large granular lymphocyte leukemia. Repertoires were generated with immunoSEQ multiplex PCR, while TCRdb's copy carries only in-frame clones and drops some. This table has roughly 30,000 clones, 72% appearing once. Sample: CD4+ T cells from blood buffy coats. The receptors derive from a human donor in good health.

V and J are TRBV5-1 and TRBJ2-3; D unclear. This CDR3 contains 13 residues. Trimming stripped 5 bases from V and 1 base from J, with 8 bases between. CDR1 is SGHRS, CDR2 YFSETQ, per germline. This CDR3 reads CASRGVGTDTQYF. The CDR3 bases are TGCGCCAGCAGAGGTGTGGGCACAGATACGCAGTATTTT.

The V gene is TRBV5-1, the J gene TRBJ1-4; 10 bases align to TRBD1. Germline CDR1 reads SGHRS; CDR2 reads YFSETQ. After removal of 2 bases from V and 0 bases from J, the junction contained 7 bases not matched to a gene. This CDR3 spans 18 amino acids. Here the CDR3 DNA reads TGCGCCAGCAGCTTCGCGACAGGGGGCGCTTCAACTAATGAAAAACTGTTTTTT. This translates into CASSFATGGASTNEKLFF. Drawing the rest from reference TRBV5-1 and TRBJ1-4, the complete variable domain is KAGVTQTPRYLIKTRGQQVTLSCSPISGHRSVSWYQQTPGQGLQFLFEYFSETQRNKGNFPGRFSGRQFSNSRSEMNVSTLELGDSALYLCASSFATGGASTNEKLFFGSGTQLSVL.

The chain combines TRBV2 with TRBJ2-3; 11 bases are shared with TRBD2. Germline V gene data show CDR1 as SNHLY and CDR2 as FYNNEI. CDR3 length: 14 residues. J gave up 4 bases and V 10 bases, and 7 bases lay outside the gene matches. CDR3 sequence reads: CATLPTSGADTQYF. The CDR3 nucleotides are TGTGCCACTTTACCGACTAGCGGGGCAGATACGCAGTATTTT.

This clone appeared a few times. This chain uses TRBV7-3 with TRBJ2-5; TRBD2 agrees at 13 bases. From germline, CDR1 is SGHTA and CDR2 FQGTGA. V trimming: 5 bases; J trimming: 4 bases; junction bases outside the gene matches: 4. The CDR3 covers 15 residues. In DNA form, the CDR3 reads TGTGCCAGCAGCCAGACTAGCGGGGGGATAGAGACCCAGTACTTC. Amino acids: CASSQTSGGIETQYF.

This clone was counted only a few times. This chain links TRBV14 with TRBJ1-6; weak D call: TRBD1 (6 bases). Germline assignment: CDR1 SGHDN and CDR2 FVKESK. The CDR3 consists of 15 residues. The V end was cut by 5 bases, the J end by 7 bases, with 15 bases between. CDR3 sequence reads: CASSRAGAGNSPLHF. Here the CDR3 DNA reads TGTGCCAGCAGCAGAGCGGGGGCAGGGAATTCACCCCTCCACTTT.

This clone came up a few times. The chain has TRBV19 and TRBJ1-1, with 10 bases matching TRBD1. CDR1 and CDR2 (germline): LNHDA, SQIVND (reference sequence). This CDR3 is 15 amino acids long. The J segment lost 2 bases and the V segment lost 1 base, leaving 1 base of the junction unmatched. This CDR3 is CASSIGQGANTEAFF. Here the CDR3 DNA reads TGTGCCAGTAGTATAGGACAGGGGGCTAACACTGAAGCTTTCTTT.

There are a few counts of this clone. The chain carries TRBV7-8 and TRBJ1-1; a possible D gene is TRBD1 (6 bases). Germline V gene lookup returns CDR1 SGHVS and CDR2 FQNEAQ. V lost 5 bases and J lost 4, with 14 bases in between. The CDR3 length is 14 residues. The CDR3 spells CASSARRGATEAFF. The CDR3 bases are TGTGCCAGCAGCGCACGCAGGGGCGCCACTGAAGCTTTCTTT.

CDR3 protein: CASSQAYSGGVDTQYF. The CDR3 DNA is TGCGCCAGCAGCCAAGCCTATAGCGGGGGGGTCGATACGCAGTATTTT. The chain links TRBV4-3 to TRBJ2-3, with 11 nucleotides matching TRBD2. The V gene's germline CDR1 is LGHNA and CDR2 YSLEER. The CDR3 loop spans 16 amino acids. The V gene end was trimmed by 1 base and the J gene end by 6 bases; junction bases not matched to a gene: 6.

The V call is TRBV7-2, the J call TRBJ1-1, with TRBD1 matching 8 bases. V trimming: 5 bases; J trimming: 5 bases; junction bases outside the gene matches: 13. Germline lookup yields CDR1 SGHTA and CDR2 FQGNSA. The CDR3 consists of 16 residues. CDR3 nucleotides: TGTGCCAGCAGCCCGACGACAGGGGCAGGGGGGACTGAAGCTTTCTTT. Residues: CASSPTTGAGGTEAFF.

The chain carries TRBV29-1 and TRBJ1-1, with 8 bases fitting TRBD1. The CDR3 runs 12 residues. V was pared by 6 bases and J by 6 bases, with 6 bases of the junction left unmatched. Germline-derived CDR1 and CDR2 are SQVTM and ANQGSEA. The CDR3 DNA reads TGCAGCGTCGACGTGACAGGGGCTGAAGCTTTCTTT. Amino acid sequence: CSVDVTGAEAFF.

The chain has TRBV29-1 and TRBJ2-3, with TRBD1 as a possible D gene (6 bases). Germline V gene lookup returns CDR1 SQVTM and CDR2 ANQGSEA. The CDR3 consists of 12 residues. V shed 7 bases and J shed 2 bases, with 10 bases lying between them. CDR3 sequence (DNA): TGCAGCGCTAAGGGGGACACAGATACGCAGTATTTT. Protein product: CSAKGDTDTQYF.

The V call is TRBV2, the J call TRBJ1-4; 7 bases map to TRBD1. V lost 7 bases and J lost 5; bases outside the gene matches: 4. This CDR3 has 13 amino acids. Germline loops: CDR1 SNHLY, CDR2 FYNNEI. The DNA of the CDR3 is TGTGCCAGCACGCAGGGGGTCAATGAAAAACTGTTTTTT. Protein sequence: CASTQGVNEKLFF. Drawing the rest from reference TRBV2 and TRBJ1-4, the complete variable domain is EPEVTQTPSHQVTQMGQEVILRCVPISNHLYFYWYRQILGQKVEFLVSFYNNEISEKSEIFDDQFSVERPDGSNFTLKIRSTKLEDSAMYFCASTQGVNEKLFFGSGTQLSVL.

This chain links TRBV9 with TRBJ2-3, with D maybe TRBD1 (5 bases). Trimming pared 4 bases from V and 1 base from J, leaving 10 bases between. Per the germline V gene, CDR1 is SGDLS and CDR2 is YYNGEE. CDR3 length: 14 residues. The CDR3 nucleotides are TGTGCCAGCAGCCCGATAGGGGGCACAGATACGCAGTATTTT. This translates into CASSPIGGTDTQYF.

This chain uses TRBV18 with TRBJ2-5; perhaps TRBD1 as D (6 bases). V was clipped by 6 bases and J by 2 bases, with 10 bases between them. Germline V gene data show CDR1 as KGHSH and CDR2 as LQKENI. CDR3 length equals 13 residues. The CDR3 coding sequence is TGTGCCAGCTCGGGACAAATACAAGAGACCCAGTACTTC. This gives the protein CASSGQIQETQYF.

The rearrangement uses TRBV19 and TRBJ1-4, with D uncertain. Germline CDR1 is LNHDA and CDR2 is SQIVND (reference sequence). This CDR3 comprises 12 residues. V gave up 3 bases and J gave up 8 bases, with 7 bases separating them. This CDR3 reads CASSIRGEKLFF. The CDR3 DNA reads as TGTGCCAGTAGTATCCGAGGGGAAAAACTGTTTTTT.

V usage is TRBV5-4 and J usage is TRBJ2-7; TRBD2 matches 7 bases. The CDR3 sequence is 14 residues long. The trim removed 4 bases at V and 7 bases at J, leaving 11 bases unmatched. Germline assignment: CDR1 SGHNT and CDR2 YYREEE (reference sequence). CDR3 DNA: TGTGCCAGCAGCCCGGGACTATCCGGGCGGGAGCAGTACTTC. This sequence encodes CASSPGLSGREQYF.

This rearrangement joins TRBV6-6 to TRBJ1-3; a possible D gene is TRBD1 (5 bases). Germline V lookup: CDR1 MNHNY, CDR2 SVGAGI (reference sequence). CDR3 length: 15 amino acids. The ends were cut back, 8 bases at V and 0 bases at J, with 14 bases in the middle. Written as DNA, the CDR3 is TGTGCCAGCTCGGGCAGGGCCAGCTCTGGAAACACCATATATTTT. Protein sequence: CASSGRASSGNTIYF.

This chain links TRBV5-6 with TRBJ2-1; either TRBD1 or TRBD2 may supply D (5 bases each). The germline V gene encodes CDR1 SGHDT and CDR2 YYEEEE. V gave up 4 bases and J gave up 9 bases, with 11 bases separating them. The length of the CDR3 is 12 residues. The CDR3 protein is CASSGAGGEQFF. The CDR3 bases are TGTGCCAGCAGCGGGGCGGGCGGTGAGCAGTTCTTC.

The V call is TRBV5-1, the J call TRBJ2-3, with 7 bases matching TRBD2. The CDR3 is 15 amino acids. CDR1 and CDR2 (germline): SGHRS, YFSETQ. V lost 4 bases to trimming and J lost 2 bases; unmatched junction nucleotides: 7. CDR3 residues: CASSLWGGDTDTQYF. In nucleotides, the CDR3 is TGCGCCAGCAGCCTATGGGGGGGGGACACAGATACGCAGTATTTT.

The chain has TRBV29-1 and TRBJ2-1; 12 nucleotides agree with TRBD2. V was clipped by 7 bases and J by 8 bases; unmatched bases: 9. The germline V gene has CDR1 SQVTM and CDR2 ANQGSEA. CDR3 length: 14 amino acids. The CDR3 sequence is CSAILAGGGDEQFF. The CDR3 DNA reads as TGCAGCGCTATACTAGCGGGGGGCGGCGATGAGCAGTTCTTC.

CDR3 residues: CASSIRQDRDIQYF. The CDR3 coding sequence is TGTGCCAGTAGTATCAGACAGGACCGGGACATTCAGTACTTC. The J gene is TRBJ2-4, the V gene TRBV19, with D tentatively TRBD1 (6 bases). Trimming stripped 3 bases from V and 8 bases from J, with 14 bases between. The CDR3 contains 14 residues. Per germline, CDR1 LNHDA and CDR2 SQIVND (reference sequence).

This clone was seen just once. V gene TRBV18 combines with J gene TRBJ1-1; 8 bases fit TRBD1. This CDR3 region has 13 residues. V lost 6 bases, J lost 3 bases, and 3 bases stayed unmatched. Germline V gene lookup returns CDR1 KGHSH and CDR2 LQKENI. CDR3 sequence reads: CASSYRGDTEAFF. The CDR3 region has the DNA TGTGCCAGCTCCTACAGGGGGGACACTGAAGCTTTCTTT.

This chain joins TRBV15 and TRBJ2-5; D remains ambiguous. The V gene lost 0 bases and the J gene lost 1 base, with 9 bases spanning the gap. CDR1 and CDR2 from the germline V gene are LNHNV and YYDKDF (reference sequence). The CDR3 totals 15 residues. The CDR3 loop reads CATSRDPRSQETQYF. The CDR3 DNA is TGTGCCACCAGCAGAGATCCCAGGTCCCAAGAGACCCAGTACTTC.

For the CDR3, the DNA is TGTGCCACCAGCAGGGAATTTCTGTGGACCCTCCACTTT. This sequence encodes CATSREFLWTLHF. This chain uses TRBV15 with TRBJ1-6; no clear D. The CDR3 has 13 residues. V lost 3 bases, J lost 14 bases, and 14 bases lay in between. CDR1 LNHNV and CDR2 YYDKDF come from the germline V gene (reference sequence).

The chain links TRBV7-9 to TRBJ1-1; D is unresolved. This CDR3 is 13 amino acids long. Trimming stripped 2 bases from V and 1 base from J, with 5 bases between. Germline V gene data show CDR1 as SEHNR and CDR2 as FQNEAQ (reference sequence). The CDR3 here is CASSLITNTEAFF. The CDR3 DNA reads TGTGCCAGCAGCTTAATCACGAACACTGAAGCTTTCTTT.

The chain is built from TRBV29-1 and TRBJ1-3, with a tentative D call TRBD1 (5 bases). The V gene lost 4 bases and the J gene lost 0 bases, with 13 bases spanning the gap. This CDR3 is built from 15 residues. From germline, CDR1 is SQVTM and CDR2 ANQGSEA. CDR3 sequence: CSVGGAPNSGNTIYF. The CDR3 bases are TGCAGCGTTGGTGGGGCCCCGAACTCTGGAAACACCATATATTTT.

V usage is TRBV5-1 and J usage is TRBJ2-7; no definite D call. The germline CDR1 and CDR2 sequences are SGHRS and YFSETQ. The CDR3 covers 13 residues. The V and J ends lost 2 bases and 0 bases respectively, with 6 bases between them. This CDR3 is CASSFASSYEQYF. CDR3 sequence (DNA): TGCGCCAGCAGCTTCGCGAGCTCCTACGAGCAGTACTTC.

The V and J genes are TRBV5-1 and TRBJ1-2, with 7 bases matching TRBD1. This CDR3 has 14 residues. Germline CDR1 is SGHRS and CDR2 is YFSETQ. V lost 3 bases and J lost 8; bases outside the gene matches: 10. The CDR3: CASSSTTGMGGYTF. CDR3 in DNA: TGCGCCAGCAGCTCGACGACAGGGATGGGAGGCTACACCTTC.

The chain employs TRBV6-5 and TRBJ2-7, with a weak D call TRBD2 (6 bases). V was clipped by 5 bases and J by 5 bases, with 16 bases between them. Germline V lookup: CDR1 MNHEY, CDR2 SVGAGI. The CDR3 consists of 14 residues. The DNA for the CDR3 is TGTGCCAGCAGTCCCGAAGCCGGGGGAAACGAGCAGTACTTC. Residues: CASSPEAGGNEQYF.

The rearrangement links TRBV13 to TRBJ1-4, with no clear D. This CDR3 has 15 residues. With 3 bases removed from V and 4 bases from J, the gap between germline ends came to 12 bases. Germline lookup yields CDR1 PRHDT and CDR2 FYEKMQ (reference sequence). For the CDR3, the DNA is TGTGCCAGCAGCTTGTCGAACAACGGTAATGAAAAACTGTTTTTT. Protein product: CASSLSNNGNEKLFF.

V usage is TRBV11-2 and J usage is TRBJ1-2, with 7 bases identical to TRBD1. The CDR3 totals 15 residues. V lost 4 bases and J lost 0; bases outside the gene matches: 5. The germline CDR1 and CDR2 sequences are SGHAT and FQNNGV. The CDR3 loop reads CASSWGTDPNYGYTF. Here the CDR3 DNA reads TGTGCCAGCAGCTGGGGGACAGATCCTAACTATGGCTACACCTTC.

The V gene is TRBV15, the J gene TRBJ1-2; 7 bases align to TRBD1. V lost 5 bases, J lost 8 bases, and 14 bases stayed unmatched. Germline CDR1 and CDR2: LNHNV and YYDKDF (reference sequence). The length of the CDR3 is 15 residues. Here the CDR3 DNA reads TGTGCCACCAGCCGGGGGGACAGCCAATATGACGGCTACACCTTC. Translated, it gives CATSRGDSQYDGYTF.